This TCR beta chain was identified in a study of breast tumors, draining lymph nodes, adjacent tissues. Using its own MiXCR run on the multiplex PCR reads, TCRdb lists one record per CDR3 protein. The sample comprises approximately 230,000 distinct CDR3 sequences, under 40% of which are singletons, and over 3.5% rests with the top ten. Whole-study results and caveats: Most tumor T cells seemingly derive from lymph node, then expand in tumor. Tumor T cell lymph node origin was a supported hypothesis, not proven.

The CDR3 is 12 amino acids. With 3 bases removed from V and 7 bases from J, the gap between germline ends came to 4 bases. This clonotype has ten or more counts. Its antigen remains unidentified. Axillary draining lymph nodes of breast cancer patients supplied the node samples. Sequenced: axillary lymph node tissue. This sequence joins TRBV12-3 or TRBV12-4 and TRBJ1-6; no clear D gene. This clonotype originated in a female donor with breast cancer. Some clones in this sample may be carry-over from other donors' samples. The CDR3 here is CASSFGNSPLHF. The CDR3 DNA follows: TGTGCCAGCAGTTTCGGGAATTCACCCCTCCACTTT.